These 20 T cell receptor beta chains share one sample of origin, sequenced in a study of T-cell memory formation after mild COVID-19. TCRdb processed the 5' RACE reads anew with MiXCR; each CDR3 protein has one entry. The sample contains around 390,000 distinct CDR3 sequences, 15% to 20% of which appear only once. Sequencing used PBMCs or a T cell subset sorted from them (not recorded which). The receptors come from a young man who had mild COVID-19 (a few samples of this study predate the infection). Cell type and time point are not known.

The table lists this clonotype with a few counts. The chain combines TRBV5-4 with TRBJ2-7, with D unclear. Looked up from germline, CDR1 is SGHNT and CDR2 is YYREEE (reference sequence). Trimming left V 0 bases short and J 2 bases short, with 15 bases between. The CDR3 runs 16 residues. Here the CDR3 reads CASSLGGSPPPYEQYV. CDR3 DNA: TGTGCCAGCAGCTTGGGGGGTAGCCCACCCCCCTACGAGCAGTACGTC.

The gene calls are TRBV7-8 and TRBJ2-2, with 8 bases lining up with TRBD2. The CDR3 extends over 17 amino acids. The J segment lost 4 bases and the V segment lost 5 bases, leaving 12 bases of the junction unmatched. CDR1 is SGHVS and CDR2 is FQNEAQ in the germline V gene. CDR3 nucleotide sequence: TGTGCCAGCAGCCTCCCCCGTAGCGGGGATTTCACCGGGGAGCTGTTTTTT. As protein: CASSLPRSGDFTGELFF.

This clonotype was observed a few times. The chain joins TRBV7-6 to TRBJ2-3, with D hard to call. This CDR3 has 14 residues. The V and J ends lost 5 bases and 1 base respectively, with 10 bases between them. Germline V gives CDR1 SGHVS, CDR2 FNYEAQ. CDR3: CASSQNSGTDTQYF. CDR3 nucleotides: TGTGCCAGCAGCCAAAATTCGGGCACAGATACGCAGTATTTT.

This chain links TRBV20-1 with TRBJ2-2, with D perhaps matching TRBD1 (7 bases). Trimming cost V 0 bases and J 0 bases, with 11 bases left between them. Germline V CDR1 and CDR2: DFQATT, SNEGSKA (reference sequence). This CDR3 has 16 residues. CDR3 sequence (DNA): TGCAGTGCTAGAGATTCAGGGGGGACGAACACCGGGGAGCTGTTTTTT. It yields the protein CSARDSGGTNTGELFF.

In this sample, this clonotype turned up a few times. The J gene is TRBJ1-3, the V gene TRBV5-8, with TRBD1 identical over 8 bases. Germline CDR1 SGHTS, CDR2 YDEGEE. The CDR3 sequence is 16 residues long. Trimming removed 4 bases from V and 8 bases from J; junction bases left unmatched: 14. The CDR3 DNA follows: TGTGCCAGCAGCCAGGGGACAGGTTCGCAAGGGGACACCATATATTTT. Its translation: CASSQGTGSQGDTIYF.

This clonotype was counted a single time. The chain joins TRBV7-8 to TRBJ2-1; 8 bases match TRBD2. The junction had 6 bases not matched to a gene; V was cut back by 1 base and J by 10 bases. The CDR3 contains 14 residues. Germline CDR1 and CDR2: SGHVS and FQNEAQ. CDR3 in amino acids: CASSLGTSRREQFF. CDR3 sequence (DNA): TGTGCCAGCAGCTTAGGGACTAGCCGGCGCGAGCAGTTCTTC. Variable domain in full (rest from reference TRBV7-8 and TRBJ2-1): GAGVSQSPRYKVAKRGQDVALRCDPISGHVSLFWYQQALGQGPEFLTYFQNEAQLDKSGLPSDRFFAERPEGSVSTLKIQRTQQEDSAVYLCASSLGTSRREQFFGPGTRLTVL.

The chain links TRBV7-3 to TRBJ2-1; 9 positions match TRBD1. After removal of 3 bases from V and 7 bases from J, the junction contained 7 bases not matched to a gene. Germline lookup yields CDR1 SGHTA and CDR2 FQGTGA. The CDR3 totals 15 residues. For the CDR3, the DNA is TGTGCCAGCAGCTTCGGACAGGGGACGGGGAATGAGCAGTTCTTC. The encoded protein is CASSFGQGTGNEQFF.

This clonotype was counted between two and nine times. V is TRBV2 and J is TRBJ2-7, with a tentative D call TRBD1 (6 bases). V was pared by 7 bases and J by 4 bases, with 20 bases between. CDR1 is SNHLY and CDR2 is FYNNEI in the germline V gene. This CDR3 is 15 amino acids long. This CDR3 reads CASTPKGVMGYEQYF. The CDR3 DNA is TGTGCCAGCACCCCCAAGGGGGTCATGGGTTACGAGCAGTACTTC.

The table lists this clonotype with many counts. J is TRBJ2-3 and V is TRBV10-3, with D possibly matching TRBD2 (7 bases). Looked up from germline, CDR1 is ENHRY and CDR2 is SYGVKD. The CDR3 runs 18 residues. V lost 6 bases and J lost 6, with 28 bases in between. The CDR3 here is CAISLGGLRAGRADTQYF. For the CDR3, the DNA is TGTGCCATCAGCCTGGGGGGGCTTCGAGCGGGGAGGGCGGATACGCAGTATTTT.

The chain has TRBV27 and TRBJ2-7; D possibly matches TRBD1 or TRBD2 (6 bases each). The germline V gene encodes CDR1 MNHEY and CDR2 SMNVEV (reference sequence). The V gene lost 2 bases and the J gene lost 3 bases, with 23 bases spanning the gap. The CDR3 is made up of 18 amino acids. The CDR3 DNA follows: TGTGCCAGCAGTTTACATGGACCGAGGGGGGATGAGTTCTACGAGCAGTACGTC. Residues: CASSLHGPRGDEFYEQYV.

This chain links TRBV7-9 with TRBJ2-1, with 10 bases lining up with TRBD1. The V gene end was trimmed by 2 bases and the J gene end by 9 bases; junction bases not matched to a gene: 7. The CDR3 consists of 15 residues. Looked up from germline, CDR1 is SEHNR and CDR2 is FQNEAQ (reference sequence). Here the CDR3 reads CASSLRGQGGTEQFF. The CDR3 DNA sequence: TGTGCCAGCAGCTTAAGAGGACAGGGGGGAACTGAGCAGTTCTTC.

This clonotype was picked up a small number of times. The CDR3 region is CASSVEMNTEAFF. As DNA, the CDR3 is TGTGCCAGCAGCGTAGAGATGAACACTGAAGCTTTCTTT. This chain joins TRBV9 and TRBJ1-1; D ambiguous. The CDR3 is 13 amino acids. Germline CDR1 is SGDLS and CDR2 is YYNGEE. Trimming cost V 0 bases and J 0 bases, with 3 bases left between them.

The J gene is TRBJ2-7, the V gene TRBV15; weak D call: TRBD1 (6 bases). Germline V CDR1 and CDR2: LNHNV, YYDKDF (reference sequence). The CDR3 totals 14 residues. V was trimmed by 4 bases and J by 1 base, leaving 11 bases between them. CDR3 in amino acids: CATSKGGTSYEQYF. CDR3 bases: TGTGCCACCAGCAAAGGGGGAACATCCTACGAGCAGTACTTC.

This clonotype was recorded a few times. V is TRBV7-9 and J is TRBJ2-7; TRBD1 matches 8 bases. The CDR3 loop spans 14 amino acids. J lost 4 bases, V lost 4 bases, and 6 bases had no gene match. Germline V gives CDR1 SEHNR, CDR2 FQNEAQ (reference sequence). CDR3 amino acids: CASSYGQGGYEQYF. The CDR3 DNA reads TGTGCCAGCAGCTATGGACAGGGTGGTTACGAGCAGTACTTC.

The genes are TRBV10-3 and TRBJ2-5; D may be TRBD1 (6 bases). V was pared by 3 bases and J by 4 bases, with 21 bases between. The CDR3 runs 17 residues. Germline V gives CDR1 ENHRY, CDR2 SYGVKD. The CDR3 region is CAISDSPDRLLGETQYF. CDR3 sequence (DNA): TGTGCCATCAGTGATTCGCCCGACAGGCTCTTAGGAGAGACCCAGTACTTC.

This clonotype came up many times. The V and J genes are TRBV12-3 or TRBV12-4 and TRBJ1-1, with 8 bases fitting TRBD1. The CDR3 contains 13 residues. J lost 1 base, V lost 6 bases, and 1 base had no gene match. The CDR3 sequence: CASSRGPNTEAFF. The CDR3 nucleotides are TGTGCCAGCAGCAGGGGGCCGAACACTGAAGCTTTCTTT.

This clonotype was seen a handful of times. A single base separates this from a much larger clone, so it may be a read error. The rearrangement joins TRBV15 to TRBJ1-5; D is unresolved. The CDR3 covers 13 residues. Germline-derived CDR1 and CDR2 are LNHNV and YYDKDF (reference sequence). This CDR3 reads CVTSRDQNQPQHF. The CDR3 region has the DNA TGTGTCACCAGCAGAGATCAGAATCAGCCCCAGCATTTT.

This clonotype has more than one count but fewer than ten. The V and J genes are TRBV20-1 and TRBJ2-5, with D tentatively TRBD2 (6 bases). V lost 5 bases, J lost 4 bases, and 17 bases lay in between. Germline CDR1 reads DFQATT; CDR2 reads SNEGSKA (reference sequence). This CDR3 region has 14 residues. The CDR3 loop reads CSADLVAGRETQYF. CDR3 DNA sequence: TGCAGTGCTGACCTCGTGGCGGGGAGAGAGACCCAGTACTTC.

This clonotype was observed many times. The chain links TRBV7-9 to TRBJ1-5; D remains unclear. CDR3 length: 17 residues. V lost 2 bases, J lost 0 bases, and 14 bases lay in between. Germline V CDR1 and CDR2: SEHNR, FQNEAQ (reference sequence). In nucleotides, the CDR3 is TGTGCCAGCAGCTTATACGAGGGCGCATATAGCAATCAGCCCCAGCATTTT. Its protein is CASSLYEGAYSNQPQHF.

This chain connects TRBV7-9 to TRBJ2-5; 7 bases align to TRBD1. CDR3 length: 13 residues. Looked up from germline, CDR1 is SEHNR and CDR2 is FQNEAQ (reference sequence). Trimming at V came to 6 bases and at J to 5 bases, leaving 6 bases not matched to a gene. The CDR3 coding sequence is TGTGCCAGCAGGAAGGGGGCTTGGGAGACCCAGTACTTC. It codes for CASRKGAWETQYF.